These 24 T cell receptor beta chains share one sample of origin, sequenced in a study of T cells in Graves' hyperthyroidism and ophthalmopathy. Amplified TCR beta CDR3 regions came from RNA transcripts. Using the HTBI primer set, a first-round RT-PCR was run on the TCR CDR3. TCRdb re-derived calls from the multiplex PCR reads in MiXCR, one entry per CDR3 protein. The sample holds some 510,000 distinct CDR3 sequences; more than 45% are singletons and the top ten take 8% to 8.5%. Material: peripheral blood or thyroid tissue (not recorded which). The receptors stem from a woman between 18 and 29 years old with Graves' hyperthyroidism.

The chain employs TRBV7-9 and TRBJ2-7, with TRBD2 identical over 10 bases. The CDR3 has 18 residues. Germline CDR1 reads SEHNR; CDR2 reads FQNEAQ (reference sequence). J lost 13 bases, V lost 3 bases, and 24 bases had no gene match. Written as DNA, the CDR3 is TGTGCCAGCAGCTTGTCCGGTTTGGCTGCTGTTAGCGGGAGGTTCCATTACTTC. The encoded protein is CASSLSGLAAVSGRFHYF.

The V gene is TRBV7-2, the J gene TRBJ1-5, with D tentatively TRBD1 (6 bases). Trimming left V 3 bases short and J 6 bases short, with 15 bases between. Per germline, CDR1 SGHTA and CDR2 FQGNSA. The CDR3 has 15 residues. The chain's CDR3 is CASSLVGEGGQPQHF. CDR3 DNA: TGTGCCAGCAGCTTGGTAGGGGAAGGGGGTCAGCCCCAGCATTTT.

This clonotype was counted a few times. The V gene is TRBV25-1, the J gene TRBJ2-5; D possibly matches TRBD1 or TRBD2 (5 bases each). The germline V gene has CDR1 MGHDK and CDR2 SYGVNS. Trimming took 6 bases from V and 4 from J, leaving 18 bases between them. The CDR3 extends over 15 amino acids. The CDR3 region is CASSLEQGEGETQYF. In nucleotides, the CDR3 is TGTGCCAGCAGCTTAGAGCAGGGTGAGGGAGAGACCCAGTACTTC.

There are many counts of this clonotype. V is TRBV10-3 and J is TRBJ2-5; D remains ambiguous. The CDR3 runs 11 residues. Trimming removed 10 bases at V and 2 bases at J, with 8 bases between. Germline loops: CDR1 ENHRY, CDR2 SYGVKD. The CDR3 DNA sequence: TGTGCCAGCAGCCGGCAAGAGACCCAGTACTTC. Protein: CASSRQETQYF.

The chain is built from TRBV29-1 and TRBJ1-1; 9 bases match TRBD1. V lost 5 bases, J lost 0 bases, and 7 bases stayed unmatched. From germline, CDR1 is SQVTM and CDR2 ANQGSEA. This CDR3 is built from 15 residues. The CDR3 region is CSVLPGQGVNTEAFF. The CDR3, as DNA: TGCAGCGTTCTGCCGGGACAGGGCGTGAACACTGAAGCTTTCTTT.

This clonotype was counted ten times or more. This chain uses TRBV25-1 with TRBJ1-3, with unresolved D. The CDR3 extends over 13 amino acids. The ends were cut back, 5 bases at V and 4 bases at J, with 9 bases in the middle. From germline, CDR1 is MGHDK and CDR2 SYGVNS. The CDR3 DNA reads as TGTGCCAGCAGTTCTAGGCCCGGAAACACCATATATTTT. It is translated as CASSSRPGNTIYF. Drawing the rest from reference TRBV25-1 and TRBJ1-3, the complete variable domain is EADIYQTPRYLVIGTGKKITLECSQTMGHDKMYWYQQDPGMELHLIHYSYGVNSTEKGDLSSESTVSRIRTEHFPLTLESARPSHTSQYLCASSSRPGNTIYFGEGSWLTVV.

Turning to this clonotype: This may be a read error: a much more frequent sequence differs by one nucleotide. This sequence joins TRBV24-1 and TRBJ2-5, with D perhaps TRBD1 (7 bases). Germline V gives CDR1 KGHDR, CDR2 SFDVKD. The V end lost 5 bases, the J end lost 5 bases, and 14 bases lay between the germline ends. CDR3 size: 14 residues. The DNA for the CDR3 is TGTGCCACCAGTGTCACCAGGGGGGCCGAGACCCAGTACTTC. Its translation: CATSVTRGAETQYF.

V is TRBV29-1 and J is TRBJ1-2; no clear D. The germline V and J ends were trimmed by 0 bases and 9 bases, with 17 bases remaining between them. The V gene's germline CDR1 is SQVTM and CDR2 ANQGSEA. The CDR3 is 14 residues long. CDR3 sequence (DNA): TGCAGCGTTGAAGATGAATGGGCTAGCATGAGCTACACCTTC. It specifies CSVEDEWASMSYTF.

The CDR3 region is CASSEGGSKYF. The CDR3 bases are TGTGCCAGCAGTGAGGGGGGTTCAAAGTACTTC. J is TRBJ2-5 and V is TRBV2; a possible D gene is TRBD2 (6 bases). Germline assignment: CDR1 SNHLY and CDR2 FYNNEI. This CDR3 region has 11 residues. The V end lost 3 bases, the J end lost 12 bases, and 11 bases lay between the germline ends.

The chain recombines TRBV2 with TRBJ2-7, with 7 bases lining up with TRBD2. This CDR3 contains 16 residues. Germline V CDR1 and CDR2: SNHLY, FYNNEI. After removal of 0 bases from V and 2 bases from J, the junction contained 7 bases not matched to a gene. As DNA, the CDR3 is TGTGCCAGCAGTGAAGCAACGACGGGAGGAACCTACGAGCAGTACTTC. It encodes CASSEATTGGTYEQYF.

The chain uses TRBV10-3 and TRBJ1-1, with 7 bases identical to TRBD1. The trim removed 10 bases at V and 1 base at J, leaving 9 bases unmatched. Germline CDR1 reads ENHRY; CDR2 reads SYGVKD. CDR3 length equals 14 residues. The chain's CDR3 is CASRAGTANTEAFF. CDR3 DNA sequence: TGTGCCAGCAGGGCTGGGACAGCGAACACTGAAGCTTTCTTT.

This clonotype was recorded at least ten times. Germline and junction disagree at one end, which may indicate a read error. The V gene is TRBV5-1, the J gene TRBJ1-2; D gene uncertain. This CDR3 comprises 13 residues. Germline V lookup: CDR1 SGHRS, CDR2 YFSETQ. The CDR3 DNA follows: TGTGCCAGCAGCTTAGAACGTAACTATGGCTACACCTTC. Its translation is CASSLERNYGYTF.

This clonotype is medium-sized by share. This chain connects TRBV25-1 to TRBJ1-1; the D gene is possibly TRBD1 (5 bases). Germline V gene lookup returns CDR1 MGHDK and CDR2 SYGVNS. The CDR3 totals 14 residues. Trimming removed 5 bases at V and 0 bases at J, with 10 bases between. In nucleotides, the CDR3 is TGTGCCAGCAGTCAGACAGCCATGAACACTGAAGCTTTCTTT. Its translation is CASSQTAMNTEAFF.

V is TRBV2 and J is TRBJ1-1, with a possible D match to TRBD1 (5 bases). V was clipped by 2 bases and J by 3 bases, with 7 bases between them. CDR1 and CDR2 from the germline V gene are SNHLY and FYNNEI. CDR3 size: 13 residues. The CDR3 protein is CASSEQGHTEAFF. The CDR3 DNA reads TGTGCCAGCAGTGAACAGGGCCACACTGAAGCTTTCTTT.

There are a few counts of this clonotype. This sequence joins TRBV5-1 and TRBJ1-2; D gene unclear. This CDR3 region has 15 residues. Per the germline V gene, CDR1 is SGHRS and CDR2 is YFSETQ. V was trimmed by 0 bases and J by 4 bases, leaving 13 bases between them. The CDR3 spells CASSLELSEVYGYTF. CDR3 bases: TGCGCCAGCAGCTTGGAGCTCTCCGAGGTCTATGGCTACACCTTC.

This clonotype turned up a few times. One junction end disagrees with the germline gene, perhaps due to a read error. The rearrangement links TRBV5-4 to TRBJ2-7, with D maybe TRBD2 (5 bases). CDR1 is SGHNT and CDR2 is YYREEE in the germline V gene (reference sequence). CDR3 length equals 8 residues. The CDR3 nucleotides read TGCGGGGTCTGGGAGCAGTACTTC. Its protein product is CGVWEQYF.

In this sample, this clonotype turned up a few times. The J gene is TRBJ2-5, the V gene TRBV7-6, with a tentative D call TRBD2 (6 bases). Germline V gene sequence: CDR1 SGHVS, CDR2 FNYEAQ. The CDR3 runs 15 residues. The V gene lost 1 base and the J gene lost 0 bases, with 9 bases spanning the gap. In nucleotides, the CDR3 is TGTGCCAGCAGCTTAGTTGGGGGGTACCAAGAGACCCAGTACTTC. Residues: CASSLVGGYQETQYF.

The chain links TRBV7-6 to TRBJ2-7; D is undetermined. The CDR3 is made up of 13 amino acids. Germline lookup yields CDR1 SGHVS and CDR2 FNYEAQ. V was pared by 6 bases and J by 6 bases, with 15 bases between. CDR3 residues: CASSLNMRGEQYF. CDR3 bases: TGTGCCAGCAGTCTTAATATGCGAGGCGAGCAGTACTTC.

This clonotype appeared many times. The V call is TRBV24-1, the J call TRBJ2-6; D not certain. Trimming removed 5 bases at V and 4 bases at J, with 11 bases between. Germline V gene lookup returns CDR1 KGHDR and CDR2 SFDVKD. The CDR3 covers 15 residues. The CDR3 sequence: CATSGTRGGANVLTF. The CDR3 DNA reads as TGTGCCACCAGTGGAACAAGAGGAGGGGCCAACGTCCTGACTTTC.

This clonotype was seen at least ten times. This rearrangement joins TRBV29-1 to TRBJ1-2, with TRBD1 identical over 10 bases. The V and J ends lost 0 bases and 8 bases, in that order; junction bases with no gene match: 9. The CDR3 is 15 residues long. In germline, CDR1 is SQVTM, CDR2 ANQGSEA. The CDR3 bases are TGCAGCGTTGAAGATCCCCCCGGGACAGGGGAAGGCTACACCTTC. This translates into CSVEDPPGTGEGYTF.

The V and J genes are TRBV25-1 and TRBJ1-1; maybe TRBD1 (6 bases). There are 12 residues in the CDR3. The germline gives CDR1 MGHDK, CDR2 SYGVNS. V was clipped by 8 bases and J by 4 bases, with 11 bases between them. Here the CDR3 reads CASLPTGTEAFF. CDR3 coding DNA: TGTGCCAGCCTACCGACAGGCACTGAAGCTTTCTTT. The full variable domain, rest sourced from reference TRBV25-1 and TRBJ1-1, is EADIYQTPRYLVIGTGKKITLECSQTMGHDKMYWYQQDPGMELHLIHYSYGVNSTEKGDLSSESTVSRIRTEHFPLTLESARPSHTSQYLCASLPTGTEAFFGQGTRLTVV.

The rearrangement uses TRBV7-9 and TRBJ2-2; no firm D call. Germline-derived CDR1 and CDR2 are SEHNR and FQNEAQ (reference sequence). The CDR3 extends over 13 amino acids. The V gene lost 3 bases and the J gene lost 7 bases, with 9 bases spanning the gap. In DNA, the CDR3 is TGTGCCAGCAGCTTCGGCGCCAGCGGGGAGCTGTTTTTT. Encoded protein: CASSFGASGELFF.

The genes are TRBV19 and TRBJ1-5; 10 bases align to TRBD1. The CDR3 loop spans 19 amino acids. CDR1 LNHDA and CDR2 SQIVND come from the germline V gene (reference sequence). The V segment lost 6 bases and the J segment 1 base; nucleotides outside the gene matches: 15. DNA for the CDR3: TGTGCCAGTAGGGGGGGACAGGGGTTATTGTGGGAGAGCAATCAGCCCCAGCATTTT. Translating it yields CASRGGQGLLWESNQPQHF.

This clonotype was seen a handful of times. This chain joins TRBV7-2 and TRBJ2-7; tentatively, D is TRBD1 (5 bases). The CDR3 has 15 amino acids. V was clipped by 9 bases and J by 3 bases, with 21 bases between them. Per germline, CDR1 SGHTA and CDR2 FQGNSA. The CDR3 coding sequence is TGTGCCAGTAGTACACAGGATACTGGGAACTACGAGCAGTACTTC. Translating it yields CASSTQDTGNYEQYF.